The clone carrying this T cell receptor beta chain appeared a single time. Its specificity is not known. The data belong to a study of radiation and T cells in renal cell carcinoma. Method: immunoSEQ multiplex PCR; TCRdb's copy keeps in-frame clones and lacks some. This table holds roughly 100,000 clones, approximately 80% found once. The time point was: blood 4 weeks post-SBRT, at nephrectomy. As to treatment: 15 Gy SBRT to primary tumor, nephrectomy 4 weeks later. Nephrectomy followed 15 Gy stereotactic body radiation by 4 weeks. Blood was sampled at baseline, 2 weeks and 4 weeks after SBRT. The patient's renal cell carcinoma had clear cell pathology. Points from the study as a whole: From baseline, blood top tumor clonotypes peaked at 2 weeks post-radiation.

This CDR3 spans 16 amino acids. From germline, CDR1 is MNHEY and CDR2 SMNVEV (reference sequence). The V segment lost 3 bases and the J segment 8 bases; nucleotides outside the gene matches: 12. V is TRBV27 and J is TRBJ2-1; 8 bases are shared with TRBD2. This specimen was blood, taken from a patient whose treatment included radiotherapy and nephrectomy. The source of this sequence is a man aged 60 to 69 with renal cell carcinoma. The CDR3 DNA sequence: TGTGCCAGCAGTTTTTATAGCGGGATTCTGGCTGATGAGCAGTTCTTC. Its protein is CASSFYSGILADEQFF.